The next 7 T cell receptor beta chains were all read from a single sample in a study of T-cell memory formation after mild COVID-19. TCRdb reprocessed the 5' RACE reads via MiXCR and lists one record per CDR3 protein. The sample lists about 400,000 distinct CDR3 sequences, approximately 25% occurring once. Sample: PBMCs or a T cell subset sorted from them (not recorded which). The receptor source for this set is an adult woman who had mild COVID-19 (a few samples of this study predate the infection). Cell type and time point are not known.

The chain combines TRBV19 with TRBJ1-4; a weak D match, TRBD1 (6 bases). This CDR3 region has 15 residues. Germline CDR1 and CDR2: LNHDA and SQIVND (reference sequence). V was pared by 3 bases and J by 6 bases, with 14 bases between. For the CDR3, the DNA is TGTGCCAGTAGTATCTCCGGGACACTTTATGAAAAACTGTTTTTT. Translated: CASSISGTLYEKLFF.

This rearrangement joins TRBV5-1 to TRBJ2-5, with 11 bases aligning to TRBD2. This CDR3 has 15 amino acids. The ends lost 4 bases at V and 1 base at J; junction bases unmatched: 3. Germline assignment: CDR1 SGHRS and CDR2 YFSETQ. The CDR3 spells CASSHGTSGQETQYF. CDR3 in DNA: TGCGCCAGCAGCCACGGGACTAGCGGCCAAGAGACCCAGTACTTC.

On this clonotype: The CDR3 carries no conserved terminal phenylalanine or tryptophan, so it likely arises from a read error. The DNA is left out, because the CDR3 cannot be placed on it with certainty; the CDR3 is given as TCRdb lists it. The chain couples TRBV12-3 or TRBV12-4 to TRBJ2-7; the table's D call of TRBD2 was not tested on the DNA. The CDR3 is 12 amino acids in total, end residues counted. This CDR3 reads CASSPNSGRAQI.

This clonotype has ten or more counts. V gene TRBV21-1 combines with J gene TRBJ2-1; the tabulated D call, TRBD2, remains unverified against the DNA. TRBV21-1 is deemed a pseudogene. CDR3 length: 16 amino acids. The chain's CDR3 is CASSKFGTRDYNEQFF. CDR3 coding DNA: TGTGCCAGCAGCAAATTCGGGACTAGGGATTACAATGAGCAGTTCTTC.

This clonotype was counted only a few times. This rearrangement joins TRBV5-1 to TRBJ2-1; D uncertain. Germline values: CDR1 SGHRS, CDR2 YFSETQ. This CDR3 is 17 amino acids long. The ends were cut back, 2 bases at V and 0 bases at J, with 15 bases in the middle. The chain's CDR3 is CASSFGIRASSYNEQFF. In DNA, the CDR3 is TGCGCCAGCAGCTTTGGAATAAGGGCCAGCTCCTACAATGAGCAGTTCTTC.

The sample holds a few counts of this clonotype. V is TRBV2 and J is TRBJ2-1; D remains unclear. The CDR3 spans 12 residues. Trimming took off 8 bases at V and 7 bases at J, with 12 bases between the two ends. The V gene's germline CDR1 is SNHLY and CDR2 FYNNEI. The CDR3 nucleotides are TGTGCCAGCCATTCGGATGGGAATGAGCAGTTCTTC. This translates into CASHSDGNEQFF.

In its sample, this clonotype was seen a few times. The chain carries TRBV18 and TRBJ2-7; D is perhaps TRBD1 or TRBD2 (5 bases each). V lost 6 bases to trimming and J lost 4 bases, with 13 bases between them. The CDR3 loop spans 13 amino acids. Germline CDR1 reads KGHSH; CDR2 reads LQKENI. The DNA for the CDR3 is TGTGCCAGCTCCCCCGGGGCTGGATACGAGCAGTACTTC. It codes for CASSPGAGYEQYF.